This T cell receptor (beta chain) was profiled in a study of tumor-infiltrating lymphocytes in primary liver carcinoma. Germline CDR1 SGHAT, CDR2 FQNNGV. This CDR3 comprises 14 residues. RNA and DNA were co-extracted from approximately 20-30 mg of unsorted bulk tissue. Study findings and constraints: Pairs comparing tumor with adjacent tissue or blood overlapped less than pairs drawn from tumor regions. All five tumor regions shared only about 7-25% of top clones. With p = 0.039, the top-250-clone fraction in tumors significantly exceeded that in blood.

Comments on this clonotype: Its antigen is unidentified. One end of the junction is discordant with germline, which a read error may explain.

A constant-region primer served to make TCR beta cDNA from roughly 480 ng total RNA. Library construction for TCR beta comprised three nested multiplex PCR rounds performed with slightly modified ARM-PCR. The two initial PCR rounds, roughly 11 cycles each, used TRBV1-TRBV30 forward and C-beta reverse primers. TCRdb used MiXCR to reprocess the multiplex PCR reads, holding one entry per CDR3 protein. This table has 100,000 to 150,000 distinct CDR3 sequences, 55% to 75% appearing once. V usage is TRBV11-2 and J usage is TRBJ1-2; TRBD1 is a possible D gene (6 bases). The TCR originated in a woman aged 55-69 years with primary liver carcinoma and hepatitis B virus infection. Sample: liver tumor tissue from sampling region 3. Subset described: tumor region T3, left-lateral pole. For the CDR3, the DNA is TGTGCCAGCAGCTTAGCGAGACAGGCCTATGGCCACACCTTC. The encoded protein is CASSLARQAYGHTF.